This T cell receptor beta chain appears in the sequencing data of a study of T cells in Graves' hyperthyroidism and ophthalmopathy. The study, taken as a whole, reports: Ophthalmopathy cases were set apart from stable hyperthyroidism by a 13 V-J model. Blood held most thyroid clonotypes expanded above 0.001 frequency.

Concerning this clonotype: Its target is unknown.

Graves' hyperthyroidism was deemed stable given no ophthalmopathy progression within 18 months. Clinicians diagnosed patients from clinical symptoms, serum thyroxine and TRAb, thyroid ultrasound and orbital computed tomography. RNA transcripts were the template for amplifying TCR beta CDR3 regions. HTBI primers were the set used in a first-round RT-PCR of the TCR CDR3. TCRdb recomputed calls from the multiplex PCR reads with MiXCR, one row per CDR3 protein. The table has under 450,000 distinct CDR3 sequences, less than 20% seen once. The sequencing sample was made of blood. This clonotype was obtained from a woman aged 18-29 years with Graves' hyperthyroidism.

In DNA, the CDR3 is TGTGCCAGCAGTTACTCGGGGGGTGTCGAGCAGTACTTC. It encodes CASSYSGGVEQYF. The J gene is TRBJ2-7, the V gene TRBV6-5; TRBD2 might be the D (6 bases). The CDR3 totals 13 residues. V lost 0 bases and J 6 bases, leaving 9 bases between the germline ends. Per the germline V gene, CDR1 is MNHEY and CDR2 is SVGAGI.